The 3 T cell receptor beta chains presented below share a single source sample, sequenced in a study of T cells in Graves' hyperthyroidism and ophthalmopathy. There were TCR beta CDR3 regions amplified from RNA transcripts. When the TCR CDR3 underwent first-round RT-PCR, the HTBI primer set was used. One entry per CDR3 protein results from TCRdb running MiXCR on the multiplex PCR reads. Of approximately 430,000 distinct CDR3 sequences in the sample, 15% to 19% were seen once. The sample taken for sequencing was blood. Source of these receptors: a woman in her late teens or twenties with Graves' hyperthyroidism.

This chain connects TRBV20-1 to TRBJ2-3, with TRBD1 matching over 10 bases. Germline V gives CDR1 DFQATT, CDR2 SNEGSKA (reference sequence). The length of the CDR3 is 15 residues. The V and J ends lost 1 base and 4 bases, in that order; junction bases with no gene match: 5. This CDR3 reads CSARAGTGAPDTQYF. Written as DNA, the CDR3 is TGCAGTGCTAGAGCCGGGACAGGGGCTCCAGATACGCAGTATTTT.

Ten or more counts support this clonotype. The chain uses TRBV27 and TRBJ2-7, with 10 bases aligning to TRBD2. Trimming removed 0 bases from V and 3 bases from J; junction bases left unmatched: 11. CDR3 length equals 18 residues. Germline CDR1 reads MNHEY; CDR2 reads SMNVEV (reference sequence). In DNA form, the CDR3 reads TGTGCCAGCAGTTTATCGGGCCCTCGAGCGGGAGGGATCTACGAGCAGTACTTC. Its translation is CASSLSGPRAGGIYEQYF.

This clonotype was detected many times. The rearrangement links TRBV30 to TRBJ1-5; 9 bases fit TRBD1. CDR1 and CDR2 from the germline V gene are GTSNPN and SVGIG (reference sequence). The CDR3 totals 13 residues. J was trimmed by 7 bases and V by 2 bases; bases with no gene match: 3. As DNA, the CDR3 is TGTGCCTGGAGTAAAGACAGGGGGCAGCCCCAGCATTTT. It yields the protein CAWSKDRGQPQHF.